These T cell receptor beta chains were read from a single sample in a study of Ad26.COV2.S vaccination and SARS-CoV-2 variants. TCRdb's copy holds only in-frame clones and misses some; the assay was immunoSEQ multiplex PCR. The sample includes about 350,000 clones, around 83% of them seen just once. The input for sequencing was peripheral blood, taken in a trial of Ad26.COV2.S vaccine versus placebo. All receptors come from a person aged 18-60 years who received the Ad26.COV2.S COVID-19 vaccine or a placebo. Both conserved end residues are part of each CDR3. D genes are given only for firm matches.

J | V | D | CDR3
TRBJ1-2 | TRBV10-3 | - | CAISESIGLEAYGYTF
TRBJ2-7 | TRBV7-9 | - | CASSLMGSQEEQYF
TRBJ1-5 | TRBV28 | TRBD1 | CASSFVGTGMWPQHF
TRBJ2-2 | TRBV7-9 | TRBD1 | CASSRTGRNTGELFF
TRBJ1-1 | TRBV7-9 | - | CASSYTGPGMTEAFF
TRBJ1-2 | TRBV7-6 | - | CASSLGATSYGYTF
TRBJ1-3 | TRBV4-3 | - | CASSQEGSLKGFDSGNTIYF
TRBJ2-7 | TRBV7-9 | - | CASRTKGGSTGQGEQYF
TRBJ1-1 | TRBV6-5 | - | CASSYSFSTPTEAFF
TRBJ2-2 | TRBV24-1 | - | CATSDPGHTGELFF
TRBJ1-2 | TRBV28 | - | CASSSHLGGEYGYTF
TRBJ1-2 | TRBV19 | - | CASQTGYGYTF
TRBJ2-7 | TRBV10-3 | TRBD2 | CATLGGESYEQYF
TRBJ1-5 | TRBV7-8 | TRBD1 | CASSEFSDRVQPQHF
TRBJ1-1 | TRBV5-1 | - | CASSLASTGPSGKNVFF
TRBJ1-2 | TRBV18 | - | CASSIAGEVYTF
TRBJ2-3 | TRBV7-2 | TRBD2 | CASSPWTSGGSDTQYF
TRBJ2-5 | TRBV5-4 | - | CASSLDRQQETQYF
TRBJ1-5 | TRBV5-6 | - | CASSLGQGPNQPQHF
TRBJ2-7 | TRBV27 | - | CASSQGTHSYEQYF
TRBJ2-7 | TRBV4-3 | TRBD1 | CASSPGTAEFYEQYF
TRBJ2-7 | TRBV27 | - | CASSRLDSYEQYF
TRBJ2-2 | TRBV19 | - | CASSIRGAMRGELFF
TRBJ2-1 | TRBV19 | - | CASSILAGDYNEQFF
TRBJ2-1 | TRBV3-1/TRBV3-2 | - | CASSPTRGIPNEQFF
TRBJ2-7 | TRBV5-6 | TRBD2 | CASSYGTSGRAYEQYF
TRBJ2-5 | TRBV7-2 | - | CASSLFTGTQETQYF
TRBJ1-5 | TRBV5-1 | - | CASSLGQPGGNQPQHF
TRBJ1-6 | TRBV5-1 | - | CASSLAGRSPLHF
TRBJ2-7 | TRBV29-1 | TRBD1 | CSARDRVYEQYF
TRBJ2-1 | TRBV25-1 | - | CASSGGGQASSYNEQFF
TRBJ1-6 | TRBV3-1/TRBV3-2 | - | CASSQGRWRVKNSPLHF
TRBJ1-1 | TRBV19 | TRBD1 | CASSIMDRGLSTEAFF
TRBJ2-7 | TRBV4-1 | - | CASSTTTGYSYEQYF
TRBJ2-3 | TRBV9 | TRBD2 | CASSVEASGRTDTQYF
TRBJ2-2 | TRBV5-1 | - | CASSLGLGANTGELFF
TRBJ1-3 | TRBV6-5 | - | CASSYSRGGGNTIYF
TRBJ2-7 | TRBV7-5 | - | CVRSPRGLAGCDEQYF
TRBJ1-1 | TRBV7-2 | - | CASSLSEPGRAFF
TRBJ1-5 | TRBV2 | - | CASSDWGGNQPQHF
TRBJ1-5 | TRBV28 | - | CASSSLGTFANQPQHF
TRBJ2-7 | TRBV11-2 | TRBD2 | CASSLGLAGGYEQYF
TRBJ2-7 | TRBV3-1/TRBV3-2 | - | CASSQVAAGTSEQYF
TRBJ1-6 | TRBV14 | - | CASGTGPGSPLHF
TRBJ2-7 | TRBV19 | TRBD2 | CASSILAGGTYEQYF
TRBJ2-7 | TRBV10-1 | TRBD1 | CASSVGGQGKDEQYF
TRBJ2-5 | TRBV15 | - | CATSRPIPSRLETQYF
TRBJ2-1 | TRBV12-3/TRBV12-4 | TRBD1 | CASSWDSYNEQFF
TRBJ2-5 | TRBV10-1 | TRBD1 | CASNTGQGETQYF
TRBJ2-7 | TRBV29-1 | TRBD2 | CSVGGTSGSYEQYF
TRBJ2-7 | TRBV2 | TRBD2 | CASSEMASGAYEQYF
TRBJ2-7 | TRBV4-3 | - | CASSHYDRLGTYEQYF
TRBJ2-4 | TRBV15 | TRBD1 | CATSRDQGQIKILLTKNIQYF
TRBJ1-3 | TRBV5-6 | TRBD1 | CASSPLKLDRGFSGNTIYF
TRBJ2-2 | TRBV11-2 | - | CASSLAGLTGELFF
TRBJ1-1 | TRBV4-3 | - | CASSLGINTEAFF
TRBJ1-2 | TRBV27 | - | CASSLFSDRANYGYTF
TRBJ2-1 | TRBV14 | - | CASSPKQGPPYNEQFF